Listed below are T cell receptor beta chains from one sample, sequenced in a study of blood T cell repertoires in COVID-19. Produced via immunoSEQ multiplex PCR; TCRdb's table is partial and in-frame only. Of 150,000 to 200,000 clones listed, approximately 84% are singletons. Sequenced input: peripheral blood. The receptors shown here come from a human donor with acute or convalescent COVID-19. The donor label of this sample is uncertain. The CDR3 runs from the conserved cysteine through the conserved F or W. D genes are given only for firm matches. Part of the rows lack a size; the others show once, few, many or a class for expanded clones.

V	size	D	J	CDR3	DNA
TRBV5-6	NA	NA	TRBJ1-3	CASSSNLQDHSGNTIYF	TGTGCCAGCAGCTCAAACCTACAGGACCACTCTGGAAACACCATATATTTT
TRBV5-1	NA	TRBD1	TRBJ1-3	CASSLEGAGGNTIYF	TGCGCCAGCAGCTTGGAGGGGGCTGGTGGAAACACCATATATTTT
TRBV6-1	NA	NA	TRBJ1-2	CASSEALLGPNYGYTF	TGTGCCAGCAGTGAAGCGCTTTTGGGCCCTAACTATGGCTACACCTTC
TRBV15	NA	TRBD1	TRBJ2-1	CATSRDGDRGYNEQFF	TGTGCCACCAGCAGGGATGGGGACAGGGGATACAATGAGCAGTTCTTC
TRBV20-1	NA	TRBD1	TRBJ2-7	CSAPTGDEQYF	TGCAGTGCCCCGACAGGGGACGAGCAGTACTTC
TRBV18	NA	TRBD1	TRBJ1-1	CASSQTGGSEAFF	TGTGCCAGCTCCCAAACAGGGGGCTCTGAAGCTTTCTTT
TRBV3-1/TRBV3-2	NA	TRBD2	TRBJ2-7	CASSPPSGPYEQYF	TGTGCCAGCAGCCCTCCTAGCGGACCCTACGAGCAGTACTTC
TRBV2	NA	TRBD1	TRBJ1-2	CASRDRVGGYTF	TGTGCCAGCCGGGACAGGGTCGGAGGCTACACCTTC
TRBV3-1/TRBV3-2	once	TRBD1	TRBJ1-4	CASSPRDRSEKLFF	TGTGCCAGCAGCCCCCGGGACAGGAGCGAAAAACTGTTTTTT
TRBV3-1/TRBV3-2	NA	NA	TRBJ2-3	CASSQVEHTQYF	TGTGCCAGCAGCCAGGTAGAGCATACGCAGTATTTT
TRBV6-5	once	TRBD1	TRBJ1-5	CASARQGNQPQHF	TGTGCCAGCGCCCGACAGGGGAATCAGCCCCAGCATTTT
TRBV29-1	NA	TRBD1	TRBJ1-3	CSVVDRAGNTIYF	TGCAGCGTTGTCGACAGGGCCGGAAACACCATATATTTT
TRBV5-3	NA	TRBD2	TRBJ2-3	CARSSHTSGGAF	TGTGCCAGAAGCTCCCATACTAGCGGGGGGGCCTTT
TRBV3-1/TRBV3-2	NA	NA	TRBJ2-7	CASSQRVSYEQYF	TGTGCCAGCAGCCAACGGGTCTCCTACGAGCAGTACTTC
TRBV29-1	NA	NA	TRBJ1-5	CSVAVTGFNQPQHF	TGCAGCGTCGCAGTAACAGGGTTCAATCAGCCCCAGCATTTT
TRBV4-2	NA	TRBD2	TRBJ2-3	CASSQESELAGGRSTQYF	TGTGCCAGCAGCCAAGAGTCGGAACTAGCGGGGGGGCGAAGTACGCAGTATTTT
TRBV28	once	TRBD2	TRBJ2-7	CASSLSLAGNYEQYF	TGTGCCAGCAGTTTAAGTCTAGCGGGAAACTACGAGCAGTACTTC
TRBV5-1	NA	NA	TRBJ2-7	CASSPEDGGGLYEQYF	TGCGCCAGCAGCCCCGAGGATGGCGGGGGCCTCTACGAGCAGTACTTC
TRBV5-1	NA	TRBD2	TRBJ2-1	CASSETSGRASEQFF	TGCGCCAGCAGCGAAACTAGCGGGAGGGCCAGTGAGCAGTTCTTC
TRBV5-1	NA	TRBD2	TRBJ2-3	CASSGTSSADTQYF	TGCGCCAGCAGCGGGACTAGCTCAGCAGATACGCAGTATTTT
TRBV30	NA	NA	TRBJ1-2	CAWTFPGFDYGYTF	TGTGCCTGGACCTTTCCAGGTTTTGACTATGGCTACACCTTC
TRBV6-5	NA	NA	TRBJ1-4	CASGGTNEKLFF	TGTGCCAGCGGAGGAACTAATGAAAAACTGTTTTTT
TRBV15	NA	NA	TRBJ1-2	CATSRDTGNYGYTF	TGTGCCACCAGCAGAGATACGGGAAACTATGGCTACACCTTC
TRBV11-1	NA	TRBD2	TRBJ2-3	CASSLAPTSAPRADTQYF	TGTGCCAGCAGCTTAGCGCCCACTAGCGCCCCCCGGGCAGATACGCAGTATTTT
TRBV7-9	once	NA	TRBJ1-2	CASSSNVGHYGYTF	TGTGCCAGCAGCTCAAACGTGGGGCACTATGGCTACACCTTC
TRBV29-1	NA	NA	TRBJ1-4	CSVTRGEKLFF	TGCAGCGTCACACGAGGGGAAAAACTGTTTTTT
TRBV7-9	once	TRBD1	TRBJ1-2	CASSRPQGANYGYTF	TGTGCCAGCAGCAGACCCCAGGGGGCGAACTATGGCTACACCTTC
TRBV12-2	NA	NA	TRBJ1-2	CASRPGTVGYGYTF	TGTGCAAGTCGCCCCGGGACAGTCGGCTATGGCTACACCTTC
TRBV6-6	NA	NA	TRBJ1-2	CATRGANYGYTF	TGTGCCACCCGGGGAGCTAACTATGGCTACACCTTC
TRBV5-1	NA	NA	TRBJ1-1	CASSRGTVNTEAFF	TGCGCCAGCAGCCGGGGGACGGTGAACACTGAAGCTTTCTTT
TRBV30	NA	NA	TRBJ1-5	CAWRQPGSNQPQHF	TGTGCCTGGAGACAGCCGGGAAGCAATCAGCCCCAGCATTTT
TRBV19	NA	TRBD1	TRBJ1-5	CASSIGTGSNQPQHF	TGTGCCAGTAGTATTGGGACAGGGAGTAATCAGCCCCAGCATTTT
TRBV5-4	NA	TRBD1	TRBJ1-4	CASSRTGGEKLFF	TGTGCCAGCAGCCGGACAGGGGGTGAAAAACTGTTTTTT
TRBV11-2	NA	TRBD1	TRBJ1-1	CASSRGRGVMNTEAFF	TGTGCCAGCAGCCGCGGCAGGGGGGTGATGAACACTGAAGCTTTCTTT
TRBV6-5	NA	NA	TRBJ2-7	CASAVGLEDEQYF	TGTGCCAGCGCTGTCGGGTTAGAGGACGAGCAGTACTTC
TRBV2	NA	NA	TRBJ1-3	CASSSLQGPGNTIYF	TGTGCCAGCAGTAGCCTTCAGGGCCCCGGAAACACCATATATTTT
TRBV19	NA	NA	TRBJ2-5	CASSMGLAGLPQYF	TGTGCCAGTAGTATGGGCCTAGCTGGCTTACCCCAGTACTTC
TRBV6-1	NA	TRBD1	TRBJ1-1	CASSEQGVNTEAFF	TGTGCCAGCAGTGAACAGGGGGTGAACACTGAAGCTTTCTTT
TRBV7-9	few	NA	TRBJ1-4	CASSSRQANEKLFF	TGTGCCAGCAGCTCACGACAGGCTAATGAAAAACTGTTTTTT
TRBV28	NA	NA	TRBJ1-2	CASSVNYGYTF	TGTGCCAGCTCCGTTAACTATGGCTACACCTTC
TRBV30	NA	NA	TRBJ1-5	CAWSVKGNQPQHF	TGTGCCTGGAGTGTGAAGGGGAATCAGCCCCAGCATTTT
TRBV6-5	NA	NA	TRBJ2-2	CASIWGLNTGELFF	TGTGCCAGCATCTGGGGGCTAAACACCGGGGAGCTGTTTTTT
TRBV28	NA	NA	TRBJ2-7	CASSFNTGSYEQYF	TGTGCCAGCAGTTTTAATACAGGGTCCTACGAGCAGTACTTC
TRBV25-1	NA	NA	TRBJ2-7	CASSAGAPYEQYF	TGTGCCAGCAGTGCTGGGGCTCCCTACGAGCAGTACTTC
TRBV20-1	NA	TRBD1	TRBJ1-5	CSASTTGPANQPQHF	TGCAGTGCTAGTACGACAGGGCCGGCCAATCAGCCCCAGCATTTT
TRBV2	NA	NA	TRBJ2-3	CASSNRAQADTQYF	TGTGCCAGCAGTAACAGGGCTCAAGCGGATACGCAGTATTTT
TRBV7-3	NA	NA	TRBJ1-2	CASSPDGSPNYGYTF	TGTGCCAGCAGCCCCGATGGCAGTCCTAACTATGGCTACACCTTC
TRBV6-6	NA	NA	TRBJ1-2	CASSYPAGQNYGYTF	TGTGCCAGCAGTTACCCCGCCGGACAGAACTATGGCTACACCTTC
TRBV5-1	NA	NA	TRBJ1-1	CASGALDSMNTEAFF	TGCGCCAGCGGGGCCCTTGACAGTATGAACACTGAAGCTTTCTTT
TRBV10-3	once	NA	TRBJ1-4	CAIGSELNEKLFF	TGTGCCATCGGGTCGGAGCTTAATGAAAAACTGTTTTTT
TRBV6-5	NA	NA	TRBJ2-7	CASSQQTYEQYF	TGTGCCAGCAGCCAACAGACCTACGAGCAGTACTTC
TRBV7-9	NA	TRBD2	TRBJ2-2	CASSALAGDTGELFF	TGTGCCAGCAGCGCACTAGCGGGAGACACCGGGGAGCTGTTTTTT